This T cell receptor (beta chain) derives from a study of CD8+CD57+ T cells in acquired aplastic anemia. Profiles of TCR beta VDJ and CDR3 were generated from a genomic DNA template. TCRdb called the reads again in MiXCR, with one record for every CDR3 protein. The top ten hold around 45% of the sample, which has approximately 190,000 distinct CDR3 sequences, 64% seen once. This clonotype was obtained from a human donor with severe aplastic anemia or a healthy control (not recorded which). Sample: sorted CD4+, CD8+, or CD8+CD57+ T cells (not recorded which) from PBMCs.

Here the CDR3 DNA reads TGCGCCAGCAGCTTAGACGGGTTGGCTAGCAATCAGCCCCAGCATTTT. It is translated as CASSLDGLASNQPQHF. The V gene is TRBV5-1, the J gene TRBJ1-5; D gene uncertain. Trimming stripped 2 bases from V and 0 bases from J, with 12 bases between. The CDR3 is 16 residues long. CDR1 is SGHRS and CDR2 is YFSETQ in the germline V gene.